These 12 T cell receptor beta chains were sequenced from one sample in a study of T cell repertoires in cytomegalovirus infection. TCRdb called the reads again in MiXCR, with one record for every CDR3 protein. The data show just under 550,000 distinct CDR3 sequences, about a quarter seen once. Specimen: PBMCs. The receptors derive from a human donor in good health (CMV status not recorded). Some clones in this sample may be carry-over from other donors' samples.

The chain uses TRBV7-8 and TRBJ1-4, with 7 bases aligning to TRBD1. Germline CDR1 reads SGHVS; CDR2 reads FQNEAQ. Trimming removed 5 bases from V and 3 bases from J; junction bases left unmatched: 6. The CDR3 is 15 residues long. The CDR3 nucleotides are TGTGCCAGCAGCGTACAGGGGACAGCTAATGAAAAACTGTTTTTT. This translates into CASSVQGTANEKLFF.

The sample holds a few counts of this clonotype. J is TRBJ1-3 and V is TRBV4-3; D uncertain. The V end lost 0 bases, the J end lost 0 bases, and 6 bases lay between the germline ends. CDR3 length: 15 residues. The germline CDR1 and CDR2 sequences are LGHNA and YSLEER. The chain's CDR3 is CASSQEGFSGNTIYF. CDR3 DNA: TGCGCCAGCAGCCAAGAGGGATTCTCTGGAAACACCATATATTTT.

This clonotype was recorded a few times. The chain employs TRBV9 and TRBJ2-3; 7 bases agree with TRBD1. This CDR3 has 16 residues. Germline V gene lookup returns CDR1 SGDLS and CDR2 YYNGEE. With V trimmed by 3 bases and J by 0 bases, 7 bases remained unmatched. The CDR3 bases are TGTGCCAGCAGCGGACAGGGACCCTCTAGCACAGATACGCAGTATTTT. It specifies CASSGQGPSSTDTQYF.

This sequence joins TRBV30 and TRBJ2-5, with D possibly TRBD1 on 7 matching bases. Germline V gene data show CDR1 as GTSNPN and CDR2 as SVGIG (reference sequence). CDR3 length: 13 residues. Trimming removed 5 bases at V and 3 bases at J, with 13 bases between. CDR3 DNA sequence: TGTGCCTGGGGAGGGGGCCTAGAAGAGACCCAGTACTTC. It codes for CAWGGGLEETQYF. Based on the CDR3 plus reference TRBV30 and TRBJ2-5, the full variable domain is SQTIHQWPATLVQPVGSPLSLECTVEGTSNPNLYWYRQAAGRGLQLLFYSVGIGQISSEVPQNLSASRPQDRQFILSSKKLLLSDSGFYLCAWGGGLEETQYFGPGTRLLVL.

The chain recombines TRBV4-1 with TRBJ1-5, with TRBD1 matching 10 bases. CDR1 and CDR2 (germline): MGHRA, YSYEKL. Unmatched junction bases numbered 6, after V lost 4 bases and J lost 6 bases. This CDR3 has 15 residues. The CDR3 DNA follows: TGCGCCAGCAGCCCGGTCGGGACAGGGGTTCAGCCCCAGCATTTT. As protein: CASSPVGTGVQPQHF.

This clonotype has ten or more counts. The CDR3 sequence: CASSSLGAATNVLTF. CDR3 in DNA: TGTGCCAGCAGCTCTCTCGGGGCAGCGACCAACGTCCTGACTTTC. V gene TRBV7-2 combines with J gene TRBJ2-6, with D perhaps being TRBD1 or TRBD2 (5 bases each). This CDR3 contains 15 residues. Germline loops: CDR1 SGHTA, CDR2 FQGNSA. V lost 4 bases, J lost 8 bases, and 15 bases lay in between.

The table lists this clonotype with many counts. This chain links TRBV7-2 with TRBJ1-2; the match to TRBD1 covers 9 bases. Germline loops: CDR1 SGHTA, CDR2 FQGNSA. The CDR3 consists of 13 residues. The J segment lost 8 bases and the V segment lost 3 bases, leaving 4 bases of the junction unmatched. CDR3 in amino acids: CASSLDRGEGYTF. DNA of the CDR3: TGTGCCAGCAGCTTGGACAGGGGTGAGGGCTACACCTTC.

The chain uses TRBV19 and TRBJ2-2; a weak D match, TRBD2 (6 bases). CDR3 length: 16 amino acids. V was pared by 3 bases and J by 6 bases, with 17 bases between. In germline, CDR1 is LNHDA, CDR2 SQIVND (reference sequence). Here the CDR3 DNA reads TGTGCCAGTAGTATGTCGGGGACTCTCTTACCCGGGGAGCTGTTTTTT. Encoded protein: CASSMSGTLLPGELFF.

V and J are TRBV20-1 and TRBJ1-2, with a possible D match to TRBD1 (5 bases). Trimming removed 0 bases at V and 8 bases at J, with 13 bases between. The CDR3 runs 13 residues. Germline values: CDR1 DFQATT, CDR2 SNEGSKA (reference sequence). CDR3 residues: CSARDGGTKGYTF. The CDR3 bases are TGCAGTGCTAGAGATGGCGGGACTAAAGGCTACACCTTC.

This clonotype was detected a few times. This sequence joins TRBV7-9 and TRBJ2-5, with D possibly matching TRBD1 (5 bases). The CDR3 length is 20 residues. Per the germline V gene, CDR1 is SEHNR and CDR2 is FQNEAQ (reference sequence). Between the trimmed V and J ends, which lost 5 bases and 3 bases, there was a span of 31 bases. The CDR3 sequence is CASSTSVDKPLQLLEETQYF. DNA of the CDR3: TGTGCCAGCAGCACATCGGTGGACAAACCTCTTCAACTACTGGAAGAGACCCAGTACTTC.

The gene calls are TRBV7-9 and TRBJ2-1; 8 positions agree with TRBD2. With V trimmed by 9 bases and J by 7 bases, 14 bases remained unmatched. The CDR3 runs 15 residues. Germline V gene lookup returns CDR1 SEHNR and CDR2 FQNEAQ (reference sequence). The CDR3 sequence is CASRSGLAVKNEQFF. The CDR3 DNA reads TGTGCCAGTCGCTCCGGACTAGCAGTTAAAAATGAGCAGTTCTTC. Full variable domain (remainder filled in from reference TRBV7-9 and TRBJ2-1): DTGVSQNPRHKITKRGQNVTFRCDPISEHNRLYWYRQTLGQGPEFLTYFQNEAQLEKSRLLSDRFSAERPKGSFSTLEIQRTEQGDSAMYLCASRSGLAVKNEQFFGPGTRLTVL.

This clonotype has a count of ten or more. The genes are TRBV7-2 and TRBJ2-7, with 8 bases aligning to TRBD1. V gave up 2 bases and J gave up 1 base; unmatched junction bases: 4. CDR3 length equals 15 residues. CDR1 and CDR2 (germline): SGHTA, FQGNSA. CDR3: CASSLTGGSSYEQYV. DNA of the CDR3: TGTGCCAGCAGCTTAACAGGGGGAAGTTCCTACGAGCAGTACGTC.